The 17 T cell receptor beta chains presented below share a single source sample, sequenced in a study of blood T cell repertoires in COVID-19. Sequenced by immunoSEQ multiplex PCR; TCRdb stores in-frame clones only, minus some. Counted here are about 240,000 clones, roughly 82% occurring once; the ten biggest clones make up approximately 4.5%. Sequencing input: peripheral blood. These receptors were taken from a woman aged 70-85 years with acute or convalescent COVID-19.

The chain joins TRBV5-1 to TRBJ2-7; 7 bases match TRBD1. The CDR3 consists of 14 residues. With 0 bases clipped from V and 2 bases from J, the junction kept 2 bases outside the gene matches. Germline CDR1 reads SGHRS; CDR2 reads YFSETQ. Here the CDR3 reads CASSLDRGPYEQYF. As DNA, the CDR3 is TGCGCCAGCAGCTTGGACAGGGGCCCCTACGAGCAGTACTTC.

This sequence joins TRBV6-2 or TRBV6-3 and TRBJ2-3; 10 bases agree with TRBD2. V lost 7 bases, J lost 5 bases, and 9 bases stayed unmatched. Per germline, CDR1 MNHEY and CDR2 SVGEGT. The CDR3 runs to 15 residues. CDR3 in DNA: TGTGCCAGCACCCCAAGCGGGGGGGAAAAAGATACGCAGTATTTT. Encoded protein: CASTPSGGEKDTQYF.

CDR3 loop: CASSQGSSGAYEQFF. The CDR3 nucleotides are TGTGCCAGCAGCCAAGGATCTAGCGGGGCCTATGAGCAGTTCTTC. V is TRBV14 and J is TRBJ2-1; 9 bases line up with TRBD2. Germline V gene sequence: CDR1 SGHDN, CDR2 FVKESK. The CDR3 is made up of 15 amino acids. The trim removed 1 base at V and 8 bases at J, leaving 6 bases unmatched.

The J gene is TRBJ1-2, the V gene TRBV7-2; D possibly corresponds to TRBD1 (5 bases). V was shortened by 5 bases and J by 4 bases, with 14 bases between the two germline ends. CDR3 length: 14 amino acids. Germline V gene data show CDR1 as SGHTA and CDR2 as FQGNSA. The CDR3 DNA reads as TGTGCCAGCAGCGCCAGGCCAGACAGCTATGGCTACACCTTC. This encodes CASSARPDSYGYTF.

The rearrangement links TRBV13 to TRBJ1-5, with D perhaps matching TRBD1 (5 bases). This CDR3 is built from 15 residues. The V end was cut by 3 bases, the J end by 0 bases, with 9 bases between. Germline V lookup: CDR1 PRHDT, CDR2 FYEKMQ (reference sequence). The CDR3 coding sequence is TGTGCCAGCAGCTTTGGCGGGACTAGCAATCAGCCCCAGCATTTT. It codes for CASSFGGTSNQPQHF.

The CDR3 here is CASSRTVGNTEAFF. DNA for the CDR3: TGCGCCAGCAGCCGGACAGTGGGGAACACTGAAGCTTTCTTT. V and J are TRBV4-3 and TRBJ1-1; a possible D gene is TRBD1 (6 bases). The CDR3 has 14 residues. V lost 4 bases, J lost 1 base, and 10 bases lay in between. Germline lookup yields CDR1 LGHNA and CDR2 YSLEER.

This rearrangement joins TRBV4-2 to TRBJ2-7; 7 bases match TRBD1. The V gene's germline CDR1 is LGHNA and CDR2 YNFKEQ. The ends lost 4 bases at V and 0 bases at J; junction bases unmatched: 9. This CDR3 region has 16 residues. The CDR3 bases are TGTGCCAGCAGCCCCCAAGTGACAGGGCTCTCCTACGAGCAGTACTTC. As protein: CASSPQVTGLSYEQYF.

The rearrangement joins TRBV11-1 to TRBJ2-7, with 7 bases matching TRBD2. Germline lookup yields CDR1 SGHAT and CDR2 FQDESV (reference sequence). This CDR3 is built from 14 residues. J lost 4 bases, V lost 3 bases, and 6 bases had no gene match. Written as DNA, the CDR3 is TGTGCCAGCAGCTTCCCGGGGGGTCCGTACGAGCAGTACTTC. Amino acid sequence: CASSFPGGPYEQYF.

The chain links TRBV4-1 to TRBJ1-2; 12 bases fit TRBD1. V dropped 2 bases and J dropped 6; count of bases not matched to a gene: 7. The CDR3 sequence is 16 residues long. CDR1 is MGHRA and CDR2 is YSYEKL in the germline V gene. For the CDR3, the DNA is TGCGCCAGCAGCCAAACTTGGGACAGGGGGCCGAATGGCTACACCTTC. It codes for CASSQTWDRGPNGYTF.

This clone was counted between two and nine times. The V gene is TRBV6-1, the J gene TRBJ1-1; possible D gene TRBD1, 6 bases. V was cut by 2 bases and J by 5 bases, with 15 bases left in between. Looked up from germline, CDR1 is MNHNS and CDR2 is SASEGT. This CDR3 spans 15 amino acids. The chain's CDR3 is CASSESFRGRTEAFF. CDR3 bases: TGTGCCAGCAGTGAATCTTTCAGGGGAAGGACTGAAGCTTTCTTT.

A few counts support this clone. The chain is built from TRBV29-1 and TRBJ1-1; D possibly corresponds to TRBD1 (6 bases). CDR1 and CDR2 from the germline V gene are SQVTM and ANQGSEA. V was trimmed by 6 bases and J by 1 base, leaving 15 bases between them. There are 14 residues in the CDR3. The CDR3 loop is CSVTLQGGNTEAFF. The DNA for the CDR3 is TGCAGCGTAACCCTACAGGGTGGGAACACTGAAGCTTTCTTT.

V is TRBV5-6 and J is TRBJ2-7; 12 bases align to TRBD2. The CDR3 loop spans 15 amino acids. Germline V CDR1 and CDR2: SGHDT, YYEEEE. Trimming at V came to 5 bases and at J to 6 bases, leaving 9 bases not matched to a gene. CDR3 protein: CASSPGLAGRSEQYF. The DNA of the CDR3 is TGTGCCAGCAGTCCAGGACTAGCGGGACGGAGCGAGCAGTACTTC.

V is TRBV6-2 or TRBV6-3 and J is TRBJ2-1; 10 bases match TRBD1. Germline trimming cut 2 bases from V and 2 bases from J; bases unmatched to any gene: 3. CDR3 length: 16 residues. Germline CDR1 and CDR2: MNHEY and SVGEGT. The CDR3 DNA reads TGTGCCAGCAGTTACGTAGGACAGGGGGCCTACAATGAGCAGTTCTTC. It specifies CASSYVGQGAYNEQFF.

V is TRBV18 and J is TRBJ1-1; D is ambiguous. CDR1 and CDR2 from the germline V gene are KGHSH and LQKENI. The ends were cut back, 8 bases at V and 1 base at J, with 11 bases in the middle. This CDR3 comprises 13 residues. The CDR3 DNA sequence: TGTGCCAGCGAGATAGCAGAGAACACTGAAGCTTTCTTT. It yields the protein CASEIAENTEAFF.

The V and J genes are TRBV5-1 and TRBJ1-1; the D is unclear. The CDR3 spans 14 residues. Trimming cost V 0 bases and J 0 bases, with 6 bases left between them. The germline V gene encodes CDR1 SGHRS and CDR2 YFSETQ. CDR3 residues: CASSLDGMNTEAFF. The CDR3, as DNA: TGCGCCAGCAGCTTGGACGGGATGAACACTGAAGCTTTCTTT.

As regards this clone: A junction boundary mismatches the germline segment, possibly from a read error. The V call is TRBV7-7, the J call TRBJ2-6; the D is unclear. CDR1 SSHAT and CDR2 FNYEAQ come from the germline V gene (reference sequence). The CDR3 consists of 15 residues. The CDR3 DNA reads TGTGCTAGCAGCTTAGGCGGCTCTGGGGCCAACGTCCTGACTTTC. Translated: CASSLGGSGANVLTF. Full variable domain (missing parts from reference TRBV7-7 and TRBJ2-6): GAGVSQSPRYKVTKRGQDVTLRCDPISSHATLYWYQQALGQGPEFLTYFNYEAQPDKSGLPSDRFSAERPEGSISTLTIQRTEQRDSAMYRCASSLGGSGANVLTFGAGSRLTVL.

DNA of the CDR3: TGTGCCACTAGATCCAACGGGGGTAGCAATCAGCCCCAGCATTTT. This codes for CATRSNGGSNQPQHF. This chain connects TRBV19 to TRBJ1-5; D is perhaps TRBD1 (5 bases). V was pared by 10 bases and J by 0 bases, with 16 bases between. CDR3 length equals 15 residues. Germline values: CDR1 LNHDA, CDR2 SQIVND (reference sequence).